These 14 T cell receptor beta chains were all obtained from the same sample, sequenced in a study of T cell responses to AZD1222 COVID-19 vaccine (dated by TCRdb to about 2021). The method was the immunoSEQ multiplex PCR assay. Entries here come from immuneACCESS through TCRdb and include only in-frame sequences with V and J called. Some clones fail to appear in such tables; in the studies checked, an unresolved V gene covers under half of the shortfall, and the cause of the remainder is unknown. The sample table lists 100,000 to 150,000 clones, roughly 86% of them with a count of one. The ten largest clones capture more than 9% of the sample. This sample's time point label indicates: baseline before first vaccination. The sample here was peripheral blood, taken on day 0 of AZD1222 vaccination. The receptors were sampled from an adult in good health.

The V call is TRBV6-5, the J call TRBJ1-1, with D perhaps TRBD1 (6 bases). The ends were cut back, 6 bases at V and 11 bases at J, with 19 bases in the middle. This CDR3 spans 13 amino acids. Germline V CDR1 and CDR2: MNHEY, SVGAGI. CDR3 sequence: CASSPTLQGGAFF. DNA of the CDR3: TGTGCCAGCAGCCCAACATTACAGGGAGGGGCTTTCTTT.

The rearrangement links TRBV9 to TRBJ2-7; 7 bases are shared with TRBD2. With 3 bases clipped from V and 3 bases from J, the junction kept 12 bases outside the gene matches. The CDR3 runs to 16 residues. The germline gives CDR1 SGDLS, CDR2 YYNGEE. DNA for the CDR3: TGTGCCAGCAGCGCCGGCCTAGCGGAAGAATACTACGAGCAGTACTTC. Residues: CASSAGLAEEYYEQYF.

DNA for the CDR3: TGCAGCGCCGGCACAGGGGGGAACACTGAAGCTTTCTTT. This encodes CSAGTGGNTEAFF. This chain links TRBV29-1 with TRBJ1-1; TRBD1 aligns across 8 bases. The V segment lost 7 bases and the J segment 1 base; nucleotides outside the gene matches: 5. Germline assignment: CDR1 SQVTM and CDR2 ANQGSEA. The CDR3 contains 13 residues.

This rearrangement joins TRBV5-1 to TRBJ2-5; the D is unclear. The CDR3 is 14 amino acids. Per germline, CDR1 SGHRS and CDR2 YFSETQ. V was clipped by 3 bases and J by 5 bases, with 14 bases between them. DNA for the CDR3: TGCGCCAGCAGCTCCCTTAGTCGTGGGGAGACCCAGTACTTC. Amino acids: CASSSLSRGETQYF.

The genes are TRBV6-5 and TRBJ1-2; perhaps TRBD1 as D (6 bases). V lost 10 bases and J lost 8, with 17 bases in between. CDR3 length equals 12 residues. Looked up from germline, CDR1 is MNHEY and CDR2 is SVGAGI. CDR3 in amino acids: CATKQGLVGYTF. The CDR3 DNA sequence: TGTGCCACCAAACAGGGTTTGGTAGGCTACACCTTC.

This chain connects TRBV21-1 to TRBJ1-3; the tabulated D call, TRBD1, remains unverified against the DNA. TRBV21-1 has pseudogene status. The CDR3 runs to 15 residues. For the CDR3, the DNA is TGTGCCAGCAGCCCGGTCAGGGGGCTTGGAAACACCATATATTTT. This sequence encodes CASSPVRGLGNTIYF.

This clone has a single count. The chain employs TRBV6-5 and TRBJ1-6; D is ambiguous. Germline V gene sequence: CDR1 MNHEY, CDR2 SVGAGI. The V end lost 7 bases, the J end lost 6 bases, and 13 bases lay between the germline ends. The CDR3 is 14 residues long. Here the CDR3 DNA reads TGTGCCAGCAAACTAGGACGGCGTAATTCACCCCTCCACTTT. Its translation: CASKLGRRNSPLHF.

J is TRBJ1-3 and V is TRBV18, with TRBD1 matching over 7 bases. CDR3 length: 15 residues. The V gene's germline CDR1 is KGHSH and CDR2 LQKENI. The V gene end was trimmed by 0 bases and the J gene end by 6 bases; junction bases not matched to a gene: 5. This chain's CDR3 is CASSPPDRPLNTIYF. Written as DNA, the CDR3 is TGTGCCAGCTCACCACCGGACAGGCCATTAAACACCATATATTTT.

The chain joins TRBV5-5 to TRBJ1-6; 9 bases are shared with TRBD1. V lost 5 bases to trimming and J lost 12 bases; unmatched junction nucleotides: 3. The CDR3 covers 12 residues. Germline V gene data show CDR1 as SGHKS and CDR2 as YYEKEE (reference sequence). CDR3 amino acids: CASRGQGLPLHF. The CDR3 coding sequence is TGTGCCAGCAGGGGACAGGGTCTACCCCTCCACTTT.

Note on this clone: One end of the junction is discordant with germline, which a read error may explain. The chain uses TRBV7-7 and TRBJ1-1; no definite D call. The length of the CDR3 is 15 residues. From germline, CDR1 is SSHAT and CDR2 FNYEAQ (reference sequence). The CDR3 bases are TGTGCTAGCAGACTAAAAGACCCGCCGGTCACTGAAGCTTTCTTT. It encodes CASRLKDPPVTEAFF. Full variable domain (outside the CDR3, taken from reference TRBV7-7 and TRBJ1-1): GAGVSQSPRYKVTKRGQDVTLRCDPISSHATLYWYQQALGQGPEFLTYFNYEAQPDKSGLPSDRFSAERPEGSISTLTIQRTEQRDSAMYRCASRLKDPPVTEAFFGQGTRLTVV.

V gene TRBV15 combines with J gene TRBJ1-5; D gene ambiguous. The germline CDR1 and CDR2 sequences are LNHNV and YYDKDF (reference sequence). The V end was cut by 0 bases, the J end by 6 bases, with 6 bases between. CDR3 length equals 13 residues. The CDR3 loop is CATSRDPGQPQHF. DNA of the CDR3: TGTGCCACCAGCAGAGATCCTGGTCAGCCCCAGCATTTT.

The genes are TRBV4-3 and TRBJ2-5, with 11 positions matching TRBD2. This CDR3 region has 15 residues. The junction had 1 base not matched to a gene; V was cut back by 1 base and J by 3 bases. The germline V gene encodes CDR1 LGHNA and CDR2 YSLEER. The CDR3 is CASSQVTSGKETQYF. In DNA form, the CDR3 reads TGCGCCAGCAGCCAAGTGACTAGCGGGAAAGAGACCCAGTACTTC.

V is TRBV7-3 and J is TRBJ2-1; 8 bases are a match to TRBD1. Trimming took 1 base from V and 2 from J; bases not matched to a gene: 10. The CDR3 totals 18 residues. Germline assignment: CDR1 SGHTA and CDR2 FQGTGA. Here the CDR3 reads CASSLIPTGTGTYNEQFF. CDR3 in DNA: TGTGCCAGCAGCTTAATACCTACCGGGACAGGCACCTACAATGAGCAGTTCTTC.

The gene calls are TRBV9 and TRBJ2-1; TRBD2 matches at 8 bases. The V gene's germline CDR1 is SGDLS and CDR2 YYNGEE. There are 15 residues in the CDR3. J gave up 5 bases and V 0 bases, and 4 bases lay outside the gene matches. The CDR3 is CASSVAREGDNEQFF. The CDR3 DNA reads TGTGCCAGCAGCGTAGCACGGGAGGGAGACAATGAGCAGTTCTTC.